One sample yielded the 4 T cell receptor beta chains listed below, sequenced in a study of cytomegalovirus exposure and HLA in healthy donors. PCR primers comprised 60 Vbeta and 13 Jbeta primers. Produced via immunoSEQ multiplex PCR; TCRdb's table is partial and in-frame only. The table records under 85,000 clones, over 70% of them present only once. Sequenced material: PBMCs. These receptors were taken from a woman in her thirties or forties in good health and CMV-seropositive.

The chain combines TRBV13 with TRBJ2-1, with D possibly being TRBD2 (6 bases). V lost 1 base to trimming and J lost 4 bases, with 11 bases between them. This CDR3 contains 15 residues. The germline V gene encodes CDR1 PRHDT and CDR2 FYEKMQ (reference sequence). The CDR3 DNA reads as TGTGCCAGCAGCTTAGCGCGCGGGGTTTACAATGAGCAGTTCTTC. Translation gives CASSLARGVYNEQFF.

The rearrangement uses TRBV30 and TRBJ2-7; perhaps TRBD2 as D (6 bases). V was shortened by 3 bases and J by 2 bases, with 17 bases between the two germline ends. In germline, CDR1 is GTSNPN, CDR2 SVGIG (reference sequence). There are 15 residues in the CDR3. CDR3 residues: CAWSRIGRATYEQYF. Written as DNA, the CDR3 is TGTGCCTGGAGCCGGATCGGGAGAGCAACCTACGAGCAGTACTTC.

The CDR3 here is CASSAEAVYGYTF. The DNA for the CDR3 is TGTGCCAGCAGCGCGGAAGCAGTATATGGCTACACCTTC. The gene calls are TRBV7-8 and TRBJ1-2; no clear D gene. The germline V gene has CDR1 SGHVS and CDR2 FQNEAQ. The CDR3 length is 13 residues. V lost 5 bases and J 5 bases, leaving 12 bases between the germline ends.

The chain employs TRBV18 and TRBJ1-1, with D uncertain. V was trimmed by 2 bases and J by 0 bases, leaving 10 bases between them. Germline V gene lookup returns CDR1 KGHSH and CDR2 LQKENI. The CDR3 sequence is 15 residues long. CDR3 bases: TGTGCCAGCTCACCATCGGGTCGTTTGAACACTGAAGCTTTCTTT. Its translation: CASSPSGRLNTEAFF.